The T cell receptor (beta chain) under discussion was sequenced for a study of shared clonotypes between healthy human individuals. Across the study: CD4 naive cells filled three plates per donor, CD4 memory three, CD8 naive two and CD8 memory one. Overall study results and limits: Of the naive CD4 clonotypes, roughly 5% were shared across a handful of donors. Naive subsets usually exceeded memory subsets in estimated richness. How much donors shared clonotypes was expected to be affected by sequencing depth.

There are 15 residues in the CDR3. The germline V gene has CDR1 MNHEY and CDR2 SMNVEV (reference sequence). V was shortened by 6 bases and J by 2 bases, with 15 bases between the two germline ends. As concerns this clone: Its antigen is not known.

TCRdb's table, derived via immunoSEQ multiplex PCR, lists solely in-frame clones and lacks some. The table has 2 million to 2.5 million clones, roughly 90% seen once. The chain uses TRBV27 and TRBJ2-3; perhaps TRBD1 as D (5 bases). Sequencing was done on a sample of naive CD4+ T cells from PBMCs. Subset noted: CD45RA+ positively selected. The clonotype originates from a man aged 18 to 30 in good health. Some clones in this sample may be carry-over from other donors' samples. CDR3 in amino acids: CASRWQGLFTDTQYF. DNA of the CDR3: TGTGCCAGCAGATGGCAGGGTCTATTCACAGATACGCAGTATTTT.